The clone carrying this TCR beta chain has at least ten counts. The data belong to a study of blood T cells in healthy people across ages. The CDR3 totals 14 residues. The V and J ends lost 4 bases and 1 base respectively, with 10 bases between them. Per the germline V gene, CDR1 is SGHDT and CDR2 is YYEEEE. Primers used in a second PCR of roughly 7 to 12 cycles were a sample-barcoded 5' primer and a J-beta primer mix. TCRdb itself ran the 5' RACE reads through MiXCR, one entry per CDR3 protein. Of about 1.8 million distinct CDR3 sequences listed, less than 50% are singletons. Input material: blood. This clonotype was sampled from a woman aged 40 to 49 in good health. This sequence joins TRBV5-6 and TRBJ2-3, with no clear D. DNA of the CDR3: TGTGCCAGCAGCAACCCTGGACGCACAGATACGCAGTATTTT. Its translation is CASSNPGRTDTQYF.